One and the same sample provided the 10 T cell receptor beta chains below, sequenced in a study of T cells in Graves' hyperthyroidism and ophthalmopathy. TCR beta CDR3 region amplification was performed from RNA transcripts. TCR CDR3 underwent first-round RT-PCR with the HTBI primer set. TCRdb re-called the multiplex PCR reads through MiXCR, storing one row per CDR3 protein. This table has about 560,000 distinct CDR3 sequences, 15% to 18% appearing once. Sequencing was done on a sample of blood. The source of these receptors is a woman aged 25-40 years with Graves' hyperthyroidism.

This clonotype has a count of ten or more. CDR3 protein: CASSLLAGGRGSYNEQFF. CDR3 DNA: TGTGCCAGCAGTCTACTAGCGGGAGGACGAGGCTCCTACAATGAGCAGTTCTTC. V and J are TRBV28 and TRBJ2-1; 12 nucleotides match TRBD2. This CDR3 comprises 18 residues. The germline CDR1 and CDR2 sequences are MDHEN and SYDVKM. The junction had 8 bases not matched to a gene; V was cut back by 5 bases and J by 0 bases.

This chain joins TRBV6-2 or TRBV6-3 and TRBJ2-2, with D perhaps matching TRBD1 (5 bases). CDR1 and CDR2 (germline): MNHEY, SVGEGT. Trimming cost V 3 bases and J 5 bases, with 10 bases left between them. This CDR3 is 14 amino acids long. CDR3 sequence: CASSYHDRTGELFF. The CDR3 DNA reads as TGTGCCAGCAGTTATCATGACAGAACCGGGGAGCTGTTTTTT.

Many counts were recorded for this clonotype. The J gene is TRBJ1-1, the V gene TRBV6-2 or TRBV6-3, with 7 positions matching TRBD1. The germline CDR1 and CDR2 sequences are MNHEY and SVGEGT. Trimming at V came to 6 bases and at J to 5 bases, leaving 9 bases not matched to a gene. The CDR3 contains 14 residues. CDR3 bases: TGTGCCAGCAGATCTACAGGGGACTTGACTGAAGCTTTCTTT. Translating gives CASRSTGDLTEAFF.

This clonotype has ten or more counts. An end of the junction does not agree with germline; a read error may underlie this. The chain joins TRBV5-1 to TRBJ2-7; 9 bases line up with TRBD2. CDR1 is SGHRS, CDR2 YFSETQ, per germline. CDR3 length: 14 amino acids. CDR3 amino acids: CASSLAGTSYEQYF. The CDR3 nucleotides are TGTGCCAGCAGCCTAGCGGGAACTTCCTACGAGCAGTACTTC.

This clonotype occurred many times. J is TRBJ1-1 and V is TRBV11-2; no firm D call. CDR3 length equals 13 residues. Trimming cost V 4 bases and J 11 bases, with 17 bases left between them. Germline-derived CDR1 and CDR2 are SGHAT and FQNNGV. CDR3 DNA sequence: TGTGCCAGCAGCTCCCCTCTCGGGCTTAAGGCTTTCTTT. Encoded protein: CASSSPLGLKAFF.

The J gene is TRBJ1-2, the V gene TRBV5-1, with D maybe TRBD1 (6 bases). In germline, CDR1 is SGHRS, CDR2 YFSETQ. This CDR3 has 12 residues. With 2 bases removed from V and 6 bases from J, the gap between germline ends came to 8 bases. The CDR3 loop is CASSFNRDGYTF. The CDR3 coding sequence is TGCGCCAGCAGCTTTAACAGGGATGGCTACACCTTC.

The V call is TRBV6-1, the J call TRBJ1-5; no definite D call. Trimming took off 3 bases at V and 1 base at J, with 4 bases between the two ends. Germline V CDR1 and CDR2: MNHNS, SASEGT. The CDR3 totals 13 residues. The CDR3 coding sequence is TGTGCCAGCAGTGAGGAGAGCAATCAGCCCCAGCATTTT. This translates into CASSEESNQPQHF.

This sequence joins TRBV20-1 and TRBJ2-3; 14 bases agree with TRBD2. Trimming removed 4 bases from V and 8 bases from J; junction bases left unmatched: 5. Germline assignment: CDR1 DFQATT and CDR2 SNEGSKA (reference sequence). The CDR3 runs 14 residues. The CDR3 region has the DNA TGCAGTGCTACCGGGACTAGCGGGAGAGTTACGCAGTATTTT. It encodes CSATGTSGRVTQYF.

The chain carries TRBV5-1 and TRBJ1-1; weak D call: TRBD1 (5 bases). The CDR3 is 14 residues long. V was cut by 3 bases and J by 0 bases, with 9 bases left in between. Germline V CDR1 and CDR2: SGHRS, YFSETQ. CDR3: CASSWGGVNTEAFF. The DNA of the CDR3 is TGCGCCAGCAGCTGGGGGGGGGTGAACACTGAAGCTTTCTTT.

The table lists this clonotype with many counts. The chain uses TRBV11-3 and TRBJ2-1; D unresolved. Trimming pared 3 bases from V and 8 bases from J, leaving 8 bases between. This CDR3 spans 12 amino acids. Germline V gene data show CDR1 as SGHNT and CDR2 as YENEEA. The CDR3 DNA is TGTGCCAGCAGCTTCAAAGGAGATGAGCAGTTCTTC. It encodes CASSFKGDEQFF.